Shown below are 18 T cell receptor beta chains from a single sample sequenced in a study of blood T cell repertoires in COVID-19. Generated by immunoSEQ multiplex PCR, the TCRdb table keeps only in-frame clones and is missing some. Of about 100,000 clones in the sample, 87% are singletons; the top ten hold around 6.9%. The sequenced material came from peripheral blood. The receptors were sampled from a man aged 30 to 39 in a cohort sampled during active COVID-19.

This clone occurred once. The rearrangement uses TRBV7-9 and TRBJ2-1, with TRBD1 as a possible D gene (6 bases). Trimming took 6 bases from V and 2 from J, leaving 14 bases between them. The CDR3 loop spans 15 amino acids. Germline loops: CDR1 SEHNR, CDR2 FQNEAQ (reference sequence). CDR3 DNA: TGTGCCAGCAGACCTCCAGGGGTACCCTACAATGAGCAGTTCTTC. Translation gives CASRPPGVPYNEQFF.

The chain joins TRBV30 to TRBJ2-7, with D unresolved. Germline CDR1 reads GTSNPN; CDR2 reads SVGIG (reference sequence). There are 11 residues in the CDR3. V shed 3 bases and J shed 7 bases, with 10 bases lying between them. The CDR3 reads CAWRQAGEQYF. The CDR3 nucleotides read TGTGCCTGGAGGCAGGCCGGAGAGCAGTACTTC. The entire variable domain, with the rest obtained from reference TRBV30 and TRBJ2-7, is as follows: SQTIHQWPATLVQPVGSPLSLECTVEGTSNPNLYWYRQAAGRGLQLLFYSVGIGQISSEVPQNLSASRPQDRQFILSSKKLLLSDSGFYLCAWRQAGEQYFGPGTRLTVT.

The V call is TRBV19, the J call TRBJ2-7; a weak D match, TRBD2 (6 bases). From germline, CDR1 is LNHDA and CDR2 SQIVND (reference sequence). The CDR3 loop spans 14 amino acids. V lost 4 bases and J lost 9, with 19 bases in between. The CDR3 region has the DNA TGTGCCAGTAGTACGGGACTTCTGGTTGGTGGGCAGTACTTC. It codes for CASSTGLLVGGQYF.

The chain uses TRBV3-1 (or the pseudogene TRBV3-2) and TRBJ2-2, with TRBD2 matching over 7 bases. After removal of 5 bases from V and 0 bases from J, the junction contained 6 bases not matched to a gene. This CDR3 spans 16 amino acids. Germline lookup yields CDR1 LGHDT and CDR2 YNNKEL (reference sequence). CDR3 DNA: TGTGCCAGCAGCGTTAGACGGGGGGCGAACACCGGGGAGCTGTTTTTT. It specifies CASSVRRGANTGELFF.

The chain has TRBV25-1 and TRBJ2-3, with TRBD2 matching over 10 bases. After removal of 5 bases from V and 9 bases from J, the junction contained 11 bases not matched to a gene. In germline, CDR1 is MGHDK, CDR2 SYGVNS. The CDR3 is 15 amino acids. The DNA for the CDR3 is TGTGCCAGCAGTCGAGGTCGCGATAGCGGGGGGACGCAGTATTTT. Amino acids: CASSRGRDSGGTQYF.

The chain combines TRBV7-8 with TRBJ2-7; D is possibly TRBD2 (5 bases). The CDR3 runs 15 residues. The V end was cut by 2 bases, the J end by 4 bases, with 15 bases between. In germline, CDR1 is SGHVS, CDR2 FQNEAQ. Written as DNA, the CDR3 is TGTGCCAGCAGCTTAATGCAAGCTAGCAAGTACGAGCAGTACTTC. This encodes CASSLMQASKYEQYF.

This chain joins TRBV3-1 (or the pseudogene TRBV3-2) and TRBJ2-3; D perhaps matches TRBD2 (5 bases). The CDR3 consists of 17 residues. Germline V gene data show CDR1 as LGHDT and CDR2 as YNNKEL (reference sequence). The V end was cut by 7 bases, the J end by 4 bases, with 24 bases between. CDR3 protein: CASTPVPAAAASDTQYF. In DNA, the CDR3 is TGTGCCAGCACCCCGGTACCAGCGGCGGCGGCCTCAGATACGCAGTATTTT.

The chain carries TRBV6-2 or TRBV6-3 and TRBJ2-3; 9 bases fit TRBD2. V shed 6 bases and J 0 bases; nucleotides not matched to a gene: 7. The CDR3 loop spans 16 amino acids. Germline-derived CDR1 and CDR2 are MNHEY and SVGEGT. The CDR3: CASSPLAGASTDTQYF. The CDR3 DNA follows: TGTGCCAGCAGCCCTTTAGCGGGGGCTAGCACAGATACGCAGTATTTT.

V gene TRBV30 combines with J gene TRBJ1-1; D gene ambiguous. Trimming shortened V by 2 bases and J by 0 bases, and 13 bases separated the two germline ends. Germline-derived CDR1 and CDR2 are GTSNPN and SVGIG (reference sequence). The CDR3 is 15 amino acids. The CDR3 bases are TGTGCCTGGAGTCCACCCCGGCGGATGAACACTGAAGCTTTCTTT. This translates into CAWSPPRRMNTEAFF.

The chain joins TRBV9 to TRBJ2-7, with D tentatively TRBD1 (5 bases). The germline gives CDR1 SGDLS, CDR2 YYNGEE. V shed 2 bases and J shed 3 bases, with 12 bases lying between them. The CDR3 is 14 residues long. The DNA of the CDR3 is TGTGCCAGCAGCGTCCAGGGAAGTGTCTACGAGCAGTACTTC. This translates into CASSVQGSVYEQYF.

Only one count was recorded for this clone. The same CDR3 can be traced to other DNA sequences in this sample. The CDR3 protein is CASSIVGGGTDTQYF. DNA of the CDR3: TGTGCCAGTAGTATAGTTGGCGGGGGCACAGATACGCAGTATTTT. The genes are TRBV19 and TRBJ2-3; a possible D gene is TRBD2 (6 bases). In germline, CDR1 is LNHDA, CDR2 SQIVND (reference sequence). Trimming shortened V by 1 base and J by 1 base, and 9 bases separated the two germline ends. The CDR3 loop spans 15 amino acids.

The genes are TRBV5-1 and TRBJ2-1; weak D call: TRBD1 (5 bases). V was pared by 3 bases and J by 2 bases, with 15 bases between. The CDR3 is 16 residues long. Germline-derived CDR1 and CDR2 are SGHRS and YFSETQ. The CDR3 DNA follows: TGCGCCAGCAGCTCCCCACAGGTCCGTGCCTACAATGAGCAGTTCTTC. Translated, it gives CASSSPQVRAYNEQFF.

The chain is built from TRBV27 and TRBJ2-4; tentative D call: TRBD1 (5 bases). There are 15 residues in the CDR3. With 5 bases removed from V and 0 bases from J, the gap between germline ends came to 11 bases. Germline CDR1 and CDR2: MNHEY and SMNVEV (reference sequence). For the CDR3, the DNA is TGTGCCAGCAGTGCCGACAGTGTAGCCAAAAACATTCAGTACTTC. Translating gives CASSADSVAKNIQYF.

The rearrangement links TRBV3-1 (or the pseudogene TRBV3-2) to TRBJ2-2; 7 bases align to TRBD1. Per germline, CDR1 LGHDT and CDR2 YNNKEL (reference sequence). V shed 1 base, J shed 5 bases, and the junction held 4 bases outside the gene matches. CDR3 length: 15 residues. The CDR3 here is CASSQGPGGTGELFF. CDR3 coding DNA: TGTGCCAGCAGCCAAGGGCCAGGGGGTACCGGGGAGCTGTTTTTT.

The CDR3 reads CASSFTGSTGELFF. The DNA for the CDR3 is TGTGCCAGCAGCTTTACCGGGAGCACCGGGGAGCTGTTTTTT. V gene TRBV5-4 combines with J gene TRBJ2-2, with a weak D call TRBD2 (6 bases). The V gene's germline CDR1 is SGHNT and CDR2 YYREEE (reference sequence). The CDR3 totals 14 residues. With 2 bases removed from V and 4 bases from J, the gap between germline ends came to 9 bases. The entire variable domain, with the rest obtained from reference TRBV5-4 and TRBJ2-2, is as follows: ETGVTQSPTHLIKTRGQQVTLRCSSQSGHNTVSWYQQALGQGPQFIFQYYREEENGRGNFPPRFSGLQFPNYSSELNVNALELDDSALYLCASSFTGSTGELFFGEGSRLTVL.

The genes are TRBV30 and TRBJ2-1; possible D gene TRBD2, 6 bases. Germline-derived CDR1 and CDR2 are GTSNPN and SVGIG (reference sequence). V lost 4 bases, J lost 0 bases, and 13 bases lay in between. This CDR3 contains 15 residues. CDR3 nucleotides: TGTGCCTGGAAACCGACTAGTAGCTCCTACAATGAGCAGTTCTTC. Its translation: CAWKPTSSSYNEQFF.

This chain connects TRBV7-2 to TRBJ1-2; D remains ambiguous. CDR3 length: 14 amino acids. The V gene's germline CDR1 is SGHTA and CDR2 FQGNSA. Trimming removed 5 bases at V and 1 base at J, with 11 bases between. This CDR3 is CASSPEGGNYGYTF. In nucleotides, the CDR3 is TGTGCCAGCAGCCCAGAGGGCGGTAACTATGGCTACACCTTC.

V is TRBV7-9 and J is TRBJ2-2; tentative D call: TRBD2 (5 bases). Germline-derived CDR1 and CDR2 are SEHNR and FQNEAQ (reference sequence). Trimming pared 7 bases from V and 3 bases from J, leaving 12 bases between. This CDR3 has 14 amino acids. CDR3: CASNPTGYTGELFF. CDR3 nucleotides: TGTGCCAGCAATCCTACGGGGTACACCGGGGAGCTGTTTTTT.